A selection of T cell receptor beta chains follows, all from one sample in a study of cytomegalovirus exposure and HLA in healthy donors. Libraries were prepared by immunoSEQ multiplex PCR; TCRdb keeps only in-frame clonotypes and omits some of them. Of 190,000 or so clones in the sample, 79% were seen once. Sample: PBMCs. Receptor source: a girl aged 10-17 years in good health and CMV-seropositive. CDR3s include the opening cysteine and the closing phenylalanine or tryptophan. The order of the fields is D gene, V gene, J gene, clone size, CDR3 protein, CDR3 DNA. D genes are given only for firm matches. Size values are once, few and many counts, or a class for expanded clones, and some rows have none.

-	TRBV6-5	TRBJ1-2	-	CASSYTGGAGGGYTF	TGTGCCAGCAGTTATACGGGGGGCGCCGGGGGAGGCTACACCTTC
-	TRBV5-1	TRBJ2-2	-	CASSHPALDGSGELFF	TGCGCCAGCAGCCACCCTGCACTAGATGGGTCCGGGGAGCTGTTTTTT
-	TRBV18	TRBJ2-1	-	CASSFRQGRDEQFF	TGTGCCAGCTCATTCCGACAGGGGAGGGATGAGCAGTTCTTC
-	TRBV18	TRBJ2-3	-	CASLNRDTFTDTQYF	TGTGCCAGCTTGAACCGGGACACCTTCACAGATACGCAGTATTTT
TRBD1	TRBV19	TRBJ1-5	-	CASSAGQGSSSNQPQHF	TGTGCCAGTAGTGCCGGACAGGGATCGTCTAGCAATCAGCCCCAGCATTTT
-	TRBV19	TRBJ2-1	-	CASSSPGYNEQFF	TGTGCCAGTAGTTCCCCGGGTTACAATGAGCAGTTCTTC
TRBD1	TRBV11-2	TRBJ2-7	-	CASSSAGTGYEQYF	TGTGCCAGCAGCTCGGCCGGGACAGGGTACGAGCAGTACTTC
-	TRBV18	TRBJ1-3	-	CASSQDGGGNTIYF	TGTGCCAGCTCACAAGACGGGGGAGGAAACACCATATATTTT
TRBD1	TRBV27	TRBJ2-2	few	CASSFGWTGRNTGELFF	TGTGCCAGCAGTTTTGGATGGACAGGCCGAAATACCGGGGAGCTGTTTTTT
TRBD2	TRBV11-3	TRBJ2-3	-	CASSVSGGAPDTQYF	TGTGCCAGCAGCGTTAGCGGGGGGGCTCCAGATACGCAGTATTTT